Listed here is a single T cell receptor beta chain. Its antigen is not known. TCRdb's copy holds only in-frame clones and misses some; the assay was immunoSEQ multiplex PCR. The repertoire consists of about 90,000 clones, with 83% occurring once and the leading ten covering about a sixth. From germline, CDR1 is MNHNS and CDR2 SASEGT. Between the trimmed V and J ends, which lost 10 bases and 0 bases, there was a span of 4 bases. The CDR3 extends over 10 amino acids. These data belong to a study of graft-versus-host responses after intestinal transplantation. Study background: Each of the recipients got a multivisceral, liver-intestinal, or isolated intestinal transplant. Once they had received anti-thymocyte globulin induction, all recipients took tacrolimus and steroids for around 3 years.

The material sequenced was unstimulated CD8+ T cells sorted from spleen or lymph node cells, taken before intestinal transplant. This sequence joins TRBV6-1 and TRBJ2-7; D is unclear. The sequence was obtained from a human donor who received an intestinal transplant. The CDR3 DNA sequence: TGTGCCACGAGCTCCTACGAGCAGTACTTC. Encoded protein: CATSSYEQYF.